This TCR beta chain came from a study of human thymus T cells. This clone was detected only once. Its antigen is unknown. Germline V lookup: CDR1 SGHNT, CDR2 YYREEE (reference sequence). Trimming shortened V by 4 bases and J by 2 bases, and 7 bases separated the two germline ends. The CDR3 is made up of 13 amino acids. The study used thymus tissue resected during corrective heart surgery. Donation came from healthy Finnish infants having corrective surgery for congenital heart defects. Overall study findings and caveats: Related research examined unrelated individuals and reported that their thymic repertoires overlapped highly. Thymic as well as blood repertoires seemed to favor certain V and J genes unevenly.

Assay used: immunoSEQ multiplex PCR; TCRdb lists only in-frame clones, some missing. The sample carries around 70,000 clones, 85% to 95% recorded once. The rearrangement links TRBV5-4 to TRBJ1-3; D may be TRBD1 (6 bases). This TCR came from a girl in the first two years of life with a congenital heart defect but otherwise immunologically healthy. Sequenced: thymus tissue. CDR3 DNA sequence: TGTGCCAGCAGCCCAGGGGCTGGAAACACCATATATTTT. Protein sequence: CASSPGAGNTIYF.